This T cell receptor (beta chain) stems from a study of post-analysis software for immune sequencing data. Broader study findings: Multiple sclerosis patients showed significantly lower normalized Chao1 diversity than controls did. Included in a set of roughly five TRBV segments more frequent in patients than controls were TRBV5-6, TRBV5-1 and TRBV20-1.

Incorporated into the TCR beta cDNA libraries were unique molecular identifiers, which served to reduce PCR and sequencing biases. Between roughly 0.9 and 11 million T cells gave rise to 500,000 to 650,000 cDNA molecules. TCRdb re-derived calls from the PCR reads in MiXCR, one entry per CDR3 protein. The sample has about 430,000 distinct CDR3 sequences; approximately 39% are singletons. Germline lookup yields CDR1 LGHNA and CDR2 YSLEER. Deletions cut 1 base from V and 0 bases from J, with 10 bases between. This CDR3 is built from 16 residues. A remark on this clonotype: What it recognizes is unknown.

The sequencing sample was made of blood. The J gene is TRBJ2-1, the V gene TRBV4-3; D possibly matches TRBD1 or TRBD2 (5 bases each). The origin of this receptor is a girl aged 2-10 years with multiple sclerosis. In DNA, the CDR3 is TGCGCCAGCAGCCAAGTCTCGGGACCCTCCTACAATGAGCAGTTCTTC. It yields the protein CASSQVSGPSYNEQFF.